The clone carrying this T cell receptor beta chain was seen only once. The data stem from a study of blood T cell repertoires in COVID-19. Participants reported their clinical history, and cohort assignment relied on those reports. For recovered donors of Cohort 3, there were two negative PCRs, clearance, or symptom resolution. This CDR3 is 15 amino acids long. Germline lookup yields CDR1 SEHNR and CDR2 FQNEAQ (reference sequence). V was cut by 5 bases and J by 11 bases, with 24 bases left in between. Authors' analysis steps: Estimates of nucleated cell counts were drawn from the amplification of reference gene primers. Profiled with immunoSEQ multiplex PCR; TCRdb holds only in-frame clones, not every one. Clone size and V and J calls were adopted from that table, with D and trimming inferred from the DNA. The sample shows around 180,000 clones, under 85% of them seen only once.

The material sequenced was PBMCs or T cells enriched from blood (not recorded which). The chain employs TRBV7-9 and TRBJ1-1; maybe TRBD1 (5 bases). The TCR was taken from a man over 45 who had recovered from COVID-19. The CDR3 protein is CASSRDDSAYSPAFF. The CDR3 DNA is TGTGCCAGCAGCAGAGATGACAGTGCCTATAGCCCGGCTTTCTTT.